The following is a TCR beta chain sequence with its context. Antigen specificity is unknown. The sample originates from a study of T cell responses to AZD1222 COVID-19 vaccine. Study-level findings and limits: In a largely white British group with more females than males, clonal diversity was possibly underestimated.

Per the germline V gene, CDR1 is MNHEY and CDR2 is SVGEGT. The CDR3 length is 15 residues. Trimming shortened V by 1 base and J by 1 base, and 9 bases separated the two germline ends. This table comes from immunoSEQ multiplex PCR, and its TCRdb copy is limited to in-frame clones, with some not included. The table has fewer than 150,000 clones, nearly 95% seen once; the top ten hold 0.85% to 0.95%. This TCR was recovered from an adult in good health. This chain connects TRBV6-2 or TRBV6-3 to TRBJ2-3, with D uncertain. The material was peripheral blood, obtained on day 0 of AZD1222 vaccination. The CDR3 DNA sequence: TGTGCCAGCAGTTACTTTCCCGGCGGCACAGATACGCAGTATTTT. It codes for CASSYFPGGTDTQYF.